Listed below are T cell receptor beta chains from one sample, sequenced in a study of beta chain features in type 1 diabetes. This table comes from immunoSEQ multiplex PCR, and its TCRdb copy is limited to in-frame clones, with some not included. The sample contains 400,000 or so clones, over 9% of which appear only once. What was sequenced was central memory CD4+ T cells from blood. These receptor sequences come from a man aged 25-40 years with type 1 diabetes. Both conserved end residues are part of each CDR3. Each record gives: D gene, J gene, V gene, clone size, CDR3 protein, CDR3 DNA. The D gene is left open where the match is weak. A clone size is listed for some rows: how often the clone was seen (once, few, many), or a class if it is expanded.

- TRBJ2-1 TRBV6-1 - CASTRYTEQFF TGTGCCAGCACGCGGTATACTGAGCAGTTCTTC
- TRBJ2-1 TRBV28 many CASSLLGSVDEQFF TGTGCCAGCAGTTTGTTAGGGAGTGTCGATGAGCAGTTCTTC
- TRBJ2-3 TRBV7-2 many CASSLFHSSSTDTQYF TGTGCCAGCAGCTTATTCCACAGCTCTAGCACAGATACGCAGTATTTT
- TRBJ2-7 TRBV7-9 many CASVGSEYEQYF TGTGCCAGCGTAGGCTCGGAATACGAGCAGTACTTC
- TRBJ2-7 TRBV19 - CASSAGTIGTYEQYF TGTGCCAGTAGTGCCGGGACGATTGGTACCTACGAGCAGTACTTC
- TRBJ2-5 TRBV6-1 few CASSESGGRETQYF TGTGCCAGCAGTGAATCTGGAGGGAGGGAGACCCAGTACTTC
TRBD1 TRBJ2-3 TRBV18 few CASSPGPARGTDTQYF TGTGCCAGCTCTCCTGGGCCGGCCAGGGGGACAGATACGCAGTATTTT
TRBD1 TRBJ1-4 TRBV7-2 few CASSGRTGGTATNEKLFF TGTGCCAGCAGCGGACGGACAGGGGGGACTGCAACTAATGAAAAACTGTTTTTT
- TRBJ2-3 TRBV4-2 - CASSLGIADTQYF TGTGCCAGCAGCTTGGGAATCGCAGATACGCAGTATTTT
- TRBJ2-3 TRBV28 - CASSSPSAAMGADTQYF TGTGCCAGCAGTTCCCCCTCAGCGGCGATGGGCGCAGATACGCAGTATTTT
- TRBJ1-2 TRBV7-9 - CASSSTGSSFDGYTF TGTGCCAGCAGCTCCACCGGGAGCTCCTTCGATGGCTACACCTTC
TRBD1 TRBJ2-5 TRBV6-5 - CASSYTGTGGVETQYF TGTGCCAGCAGTTACACCGGGACAGGGGGTGTAGAGACCCAGTACTTC
TRBD1 TRBJ2-5 TRBV5-1 few CASSLTGGETQYF TGCGCCAGCAGCCTGACAGGGGGAGAGACCCAGTACTTC
- TRBJ2-7 TRBV25-1 few CASSESWGALEQYF TGTGCCAGCAGTGAATCTTGGGGGGCTCTGGAGCAGTACTTC
- TRBJ2-3 TRBV7-6 - CASSLDVVGAQYF TGTGCCAGCAGCTTAGATGTGGTGGGTGCGCAGTATTTT
TRBD2 TRBJ2-5 TRBV9 - CASSPPAGGAQETQYF TGTGCCAGCTCACCACCCGCGGGAGGGGCCCAAGAGACCCAGTACTTC
TRBD1 TRBJ1-2 TRBV6-1 - CASNEGGTRNYGYTF TGTGCCAGCAACGAAGGGGGCACCCGAAATTATGGCTACACCTTC
- TRBJ2-1 TRBV7-9 - CASSPRSRVYNEQFF TGTGCCAGCAGCCCCCGCTCCCGTGTTTACAATGAGCAGTTCTTC
- TRBJ2-7 TRBV6-6 many CASRAPEYEQYF TGTGCCAGCAGGGCGCCAGAATACGAGCAGTACTTC
- TRBJ2-4 TRBV6-5 - CASRLLAKNIQYF TGTGCCAGCCGCTTACTAGCCAAAAACATTCAGTACTTC
TRBD1 TRBJ2-3 TRBV5-4 few CASRSGGSDTQYF TGTGCCAGCAGATCAGGGGGATCAGATACGCAGTATTTT
TRBD2 TRBJ2-4 TRBV7-9 - CASSSGRDIQYF TGTGCCAGCAGCTCGGGGAGGGACATTCAGTACTTC
TRBD2 TRBJ2-2 TRBV18 - CASSQNVAGDDTGELFF TGTGCCAGCTCCCAGAACGTAGCGGGAGATGACACCGGGGAGCTGTTTTTT
- TRBJ2-7 TRBV19 many CASSNGRAYEQYF TGTGCCAGTAGTAATGGACGGGCCTACGAGCAGTACTTC
- TRBJ2-7 TRBV10-2 - CASSRSYEQYF TGCGCCAGCAGTCGTTCCTACGAGCAGTACTTC
- TRBJ1-4 TRBV11-2 few CASSFRATNEKLFF TGTGCCAGCAGCTTTCGGGCCACTAATGAAAAACTGTTTTTT
- TRBJ2-5 TRBV7-2 few CASSRGPSQETQYF TGTGCCAGCAGCCGAGGACCATCCCAAGAGACCCAGTACTTC
- TRBJ2-1 TRBV21-1 many CASSLPSLAGEFDNEQFF TGTGCCAGCAGCCTTCCAAGTTTAGCGGGAGAGTTTGACAATGAGCAGTTCTTC
TRBD1 TRBJ1-5 TRBV4-1 - CASTLNTGGDQPQHF TGCGCCAGCACCCTCAATACAGGGGGCGATCAGCCCCAGCATTTT
- TRBJ2-7 TRBV7-2 - CASSLAGSDDEQYF TGTGCCAGCAGCTTAGCAGGGAGCGACGACGAGCAGTACTTC
- TRBJ1-2 TRBV18 - CASSPPPLNGYTF TGTGCCAGCTCACCACCACCCTTGAATGGCTACACCTTC
TRBD1 TRBJ1-2 TRBV11-2 few CAGTRGDRDGYTF TGTGCCGGCACGCGGGGGGACAGGGATGGCTACACCTTC
TRBD1 TRBJ2-7 TRBV19 few CASRNRGADEQYF TGTGCCAGTCGGAACAGGGGTGCCGACGAGCAGTACTTC
- TRBJ2-1 TRBV7-6 - CASSLMSGVTYNEQFF TGTGCCAGCAGCTTGATGTCGGGGGTGACCTACAATGAGCAGTTCTTC
- TRBJ2-2 TRBV9 few CASSVEPGETGELFF TGTGCCAGCAGCGTAGAGCCTGGTGAGACCGGGGAGCTGTTTTTT
- TRBJ2-1 TRBV7-2 - CASTSRRPRTEQFF TGTGCCAGCACCTCTAGGCGGCCGCGCACGGAGCAGTTCTTC
TRBD2 TRBJ2-3 TRBV5-6 few CASSLGTSHSQYF TGTGCCAGCAGCTTGGGGACTAGTCACTCGCAGTATTTT
TRBD2 TRBJ2-5 TRBV7-3 - CASSLSLAGGPRRETQYF TGTGCCAGCAGCTTGTCACTAGCGGGAGGGCCGAGGAGGGAGACCCAGTACTTC
TRBD2 TRBJ2-7 TRBV13 - CASSLGATSVDYEQYF TGTGCCAGCAGCTTAGGCGCGACTAGCGTAGACTACGAGCAGTACTTC
- TRBJ2-3 TRBV2 few CASSAEGHNTDTQYF TGTGCCAGCAGTGCAGAGGGACATAACACAGATACGCAGTATTTT
- TRBJ1-2 TRBV14 few CASSWNGYGYTF TGTGCCAGCAGCTGGAACGGCTATGGCTACACCTTC
- TRBJ2-3 TRBV7-9 many CASSFRAPVTDTQYF TGTGCCAGCAGCTTCAGGGCGCCAGTCACAGATACGCAGTATTTT
TRBD1 TRBJ1-5 TRBV6-5 - CASRQGQGIQPQHF TGTGCCAGCAGGCAGGGACAGGGGATTCAGCCCCAGCATTTT
TRBD2 TRBJ2-2 TRBV18 - CASSTRLAGGGGELFF TGTGCCAGCTCAACGCGGCTAGCGGGAGGCGGCGGGGAGCTGTTTTTT
TRBD1 TRBJ2-5 TRBV19 - CASSMDRGKQETQYF TGTGCCAGTAGTATGGACAGGGGGAAACAAGAGACCCAGTACTTC
- TRBJ1-1 TRBV30 few CAWSRGEGTEAFF TGTGCCTGGAGTAGAGGGGAGGGCACTGAAGCTTTCTTT
- TRBJ1-1 TRBV28 few CASSPGSDRNTEAFF TGTGCCAGCAGTCCGGGTTCCGACAGGAACACTGAAGCTTTCTTT
- TRBJ2-1 TRBV6-1 many CASSGLGTLNEQFF TGTGCCAGCAGCGGCCTCGGGACACTCAATGAGCAGTTCTTC
- TRBJ2-7 TRBV27 few CASSLLPVQGYEQYF TGTGCCAGCAGTTTATTGCCGGTACAGGGCTACGAGCAGTACTTC
- TRBJ2-1 TRBV28 - CASCPSSRYNNEQFF TGTGCCAGCTGCCCATCTAGCAGATACAACAATGAGCAGTTCTTC
- TRBJ2-2 TRBV18 few CASSPLPGELFF TGTGCCAGCTCACCACTGCCCGGGGAGCTGTTTTTT
- TRBJ2-3 TRBV6-1 few CASSVRTADTQYF TGTGCCAGCAGTGTTAGGACGGCAGATACGCAGTATTTT
TRBD1 TRBJ2-2 TRBV4-2 few CASSQETGRGNTGELFF TGTGCCAGCAGCCAAGAGACAGGGCGCGGGAACACCGGGGAGCTGTTTTTT
TRBD2 TRBJ2-3 TRBV10-1 - CASTLAGVTFSTDTQYF TGCGCCAGCACCCTAGCGGGTGTTACATTTAGCACAGATACGCAGTATTTT
- TRBJ2-1 TRBV11-2 few CASSLGQQNEQFF TGTGCCAGCAGCTTAGGTCAGCAGAATGAGCAGTTCTTC
- TRBJ2-5 TRBV5-1 - CASSPDARGRVGTQYF TGCGCCAGCAGCCCCGACGCCAGGGGGAGGGTGGGGACCCAGTACTTC
- TRBJ2-7 TRBV18 - CASSPGTSSSYEQYF TGTGCCAGCTCACCCGGAACCTCTAGCTCCTACGAGCAGTACTTC
- TRBJ2-1 TRBV5-8 many CASSLDSDREQFF TGTGCCAGCAGCTTGGACTCGGATAGGGAGCAGTTCTTC
TRBD1 TRBJ2-5 TRBV5-1 few CASSLRAQGAGQETQYF TGCGCCAGCAGCTTGAGGGCACAGGGGGCTGGGCAAGAGACCCAGTACTTC
- TRBJ1-2 TRBV6-5 - CASSSPGAF TGTGCCAGCAGTTCCCCGGGAGCCTTC